A single sample is the source of the 29 T cell receptor beta chains below, sequenced in a study of T cells in Graves' hyperthyroidism and ophthalmopathy. The investigators amplified TCR beta CDR3 regions from RNA transcripts. The primer set for the first-round RT-PCR of the TCR CDR3 was HTBI. One entry per CDR3 protein results from TCRdb running MiXCR on the multiplex PCR reads. The sample holds roughly 400,000 distinct CDR3 sequences, 11% to 15% seen once. Sequencing input: blood. Source of these receptors: a man aged 50-60 years with Graves' ophthalmopathy.

The chain uses TRBV24-1 and TRBJ1-5, with TRBD1 matching 7 bases. The CDR3 covers 17 residues. Germline CDR1 is KGHDR and CDR2 is SFDVKD. Losses at the gene ends were 5 bases for V and 3 bases for J; bases not matched to a gene: 12. The CDR3 DNA is TGTGCCACCAGTGCCCGCAGCCCAGGGGGAAACAATCAGCCCCAGCATTTT. Residues: CATSARSPGGNNQPQHF.

The table lists this clonotype with many counts. The chain carries TRBV20-1 and TRBJ1-2; perhaps TRBD1 as D (6 bases). This CDR3 spans 13 amino acids. V was shortened by 3 bases and J by 2 bases, with 10 bases between the two germline ends. Germline V lookup: CDR1 DFQATT, CDR2 SNEGSKA (reference sequence). CDR3 protein: CSARVTGNYGYTF. DNA of the CDR3: TGCAGTGCTAGGGTTACAGGGAACTATGGCTACACCTTC.

In nucleotides, the CDR3 is TGTGCCATCAGTAAGATACAGGGAGGAGAAAACAATGAGCAGTACTTC. It encodes CAISKIQGGENNEQYF. V is TRBV10-3 and J is TRBJ2-1, with D perhaps given as TRBD1 or TRBD2 (6 bases each). The tail of the sequence fits TRBJ2-7 better, so the J call may be wrong. This CDR3 is 16 amino acids long. Germline V gene data show CDR1 as ENHRY and CDR2 as SYGVKD.

This clonotype has a handful of counts. This rearrangement joins TRBV18 to TRBJ2-5; TRBD2 might be the D (5 bases). With 2 bases removed from V and 2 bases from J, the gap between germline ends came to 15 bases. The V gene's germline CDR1 is KGHSH and CDR2 LQKENI. The CDR3 runs to 16 residues. CDR3 amino acids: CASSPSGMGYQETQYF. The DNA for the CDR3 is TGTGCCAGCTCACCATCGGGGATGGGGTATCAAGAGACCCAGTACTTC.

This clonotype was seen at least ten times. This chain links TRBV10-3 with TRBJ2-2; 10 bases map to TRBD2. Germline CDR1 ENHRY, CDR2 SYGVKD. V lost 2 bases, J lost 1 base, and 7 bases stayed unmatched. The CDR3 runs 18 residues. CDR3: CAISEPIWTSGNTGELFF. The CDR3 DNA reads TGTGCCATCAGTGAGCCGATTTGGACTAGCGGGAACACCGGGGAGCTGTTTTTT.

Ten or more counts support this clonotype. The J gene is TRBJ1-5, the V gene TRBV28; D perhaps matches TRBD1 (6 bases). The germline V and J ends were trimmed by 6 bases and 5 bases, with 17 bases remaining between them. The CDR3 totals 15 residues. Germline values: CDR1 MDHEN, CDR2 SYDVKM. The CDR3 nucleotides are TGTGCCAGCAGCCATTCTACAGGGCCCGATCAGCCCCAGCATTTT. Residues: CASSHSTGPDQPQHF. Complete variable domain (other parts from reference TRBV28 and TRBJ1-5): DVKVTQSSRYLVKRTGEKVFLECVQDMDHENMFWYRQDPGLGLRLIYFSYDVKMKEKGDIPEGYSVSREKKERFSLILESASTNQTSMYLCASSHSTGPDQPQHFGDGTRLSIL.

The chain uses TRBV7-9 and TRBJ2-7; D not certain. V was shortened by 1 base and J by 5 bases, with 15 bases between the two germline ends. This CDR3 has 15 amino acids. Germline V gene data show CDR1 as SEHNR and CDR2 as FQNEAQ (reference sequence). CDR3 residues: CASSLEGGPNHEQYF. The CDR3, as DNA: TGTGCCAGCAGCTTAGAAGGCGGTCCCAACCACGAGCAGTACTTC. The full variable domain, in which reference TRBV7-9 and TRBJ2-7 provide the parts outside the CDR3, is DTGVSQNPRHKITKRGQNVTFRCDPISEHNRLYWYRQTLGQGPEFLTYFQNEAQLEKSRLLSDRFSAERPKGSFSTLEIQRTEQGDSAMYLCASSLEGGPNHEQYFGPGTRLTVT.

The gene calls are TRBV11-1 and TRBJ1-5; D is unresolved. The germline V gene has CDR1 SGHAT and CDR2 FQDESV (reference sequence). This CDR3 has 16 amino acids. V lost 1 base to trimming and J lost 0 bases, with 10 bases between them. The CDR3 nucleotides read TGTGCCAGCAGCTTAGGCGGACGTTATAGCAATCAGCCCCAGCATTTT. Protein product: CASSLGGRYSNQPQHF.

This clonotype was observed many times. The CDR3 DNA follows: TGTGCCAGCATGGACGGACAGGGTACCTACGAGCAGTACTTC. Translating it yields CASMDGQGTYEQYF. The chain combines TRBV6-1 with TRBJ2-7; 8 bases map to TRBD1. CDR1 is MNHNS and CDR2 is SASEGT in the germline V gene. CDR3 length: 14 amino acids. Unmatched junction bases numbered 7, after V lost 7 bases and J lost 2 bases.

This clonotype was counted at least ten times. The chain joins TRBV11-2 to TRBJ2-3, with 9 bases fitting TRBD2. The CDR3 loop spans 14 amino acids. Germline assignment: CDR1 SGHAT and CDR2 FQNNGV. J was trimmed by 3 bases and V by 4 bases; bases with no gene match: 2. CDR3 residues: CASSYSGRTDTQYF. CDR3 DNA: TGTGCCAGCAGCTATAGCGGGAGAACAGATACGCAGTATTTT.

For this clonotype: A much more abundant neighbour one base away suggests this may be a read error. V and J are TRBV27 and TRBJ1-1; D ambiguous. The CDR3 runs 13 residues. The germline V gene has CDR1 MNHEY and CDR2 SMNVEV (reference sequence). Trimming cost V 5 bases and J 5 bases, with 12 bases left between them. CDR3 sequence reads: CASSVPGGTEAFF. In DNA, the CDR3 is TGTGCCAGCAGTGTACCCGGAGGGACTGAAGCTTTCTTT.

This clonotype was observed at least ten times. The chain recombines TRBV2 with TRBJ1-1; tentatively, D is TRBD1 (5 bases). The CDR3 spans 13 residues. The V gene's germline CDR1 is SNHLY and CDR2 FYNNEI. The germline V and J ends were trimmed by 8 bases and 5 bases, with 15 bases remaining between them. The CDR3 sequence: CASLGGVRTEAFF. The DNA for the CDR3 is TGTGCCAGCCTTGGGGGGGTAAGGACTGAAGCTTTCTTT.

There are many counts of this clonotype. The rearrangement joins TRBV11-1 to TRBJ2-1, with 11 bases aligning to TRBD2. CDR3 length: 16 residues. The V and J ends lost 5 bases and 7 bases, in that order; junction bases with no gene match: 10. The germline CDR1 and CDR2 sequences are SGHAT and FQDESV (reference sequence). Here the CDR3 reads CASSHSALAGVNEQFF. CDR3 DNA: TGTGCCAGCAGCCACTCCGCACTAGCGGGAGTTAATGAGCAGTTCTTC.

V gene TRBV7-8 combines with J gene TRBJ2-7; 9 nucleotides match TRBD1. The J segment lost 2 bases and the V segment lost 5 bases, leaving 7 bases of the junction unmatched. In germline, CDR1 is SGHVS, CDR2 FQNEAQ. The CDR3 has 15 residues. The CDR3 spells CASSGRTGEAYEQYF. The CDR3 DNA sequence: TGTGCCAGCAGCGGAAGGACAGGGGAGGCCTACGAGCAGTACTTC.

As concerns this clonotype: This could be a read error, since a much larger clone is one nucleotide away. This chain connects TRBV7-3 to TRBJ2-2, with D uncertain. The CDR3 length is 13 residues. The germline V gene has CDR1 SGHTA and CDR2 FQGTGA. V lost 5 bases and J 11 bases, leaving 15 bases between the germline ends. CDR3 residues: CASSLFNSRELFF. CDR3 bases: TGTGCCAGCAGCCTATTCAACAGCCGAGAGCTGTTTTTT.

This clonotype appeared many times. CDR3 sequence: CASSSPGGRANNEQFF. The DNA for the CDR3 is TGTGCCAGCAGTTCTCCGGGGGGGAGGGCCAACAATGAGCAGTTCTTC. The rearrangement links TRBV6-1 to TRBJ2-1; 8 nucleotides align to TRBD2. The CDR3 has 16 amino acids. Trimming at V came to 5 bases and at J to 5 bases, leaving 11 bases not matched to a gene. The germline V gene has CDR1 MNHNS and CDR2 SASEGT.

This clonotype was picked up a small number of times. The rearrangement joins TRBV29-1 to TRBJ2-7; tentative D call: TRBD2 (6 bases). The V end was cut by 5 bases, the J end by 6 bases, with 17 bases between. The length of the CDR3 is 13 residues. Germline V gene data show CDR1 as SQVTM and CDR2 as ANQGSEA. The CDR3 loop is CSVRSVQGGEQYF. The DNA of the CDR3 is TGCAGCGTTCGTTCTGTTCAGGGAGGCGAGCAGTACTTC.

The chain uses TRBV28 and TRBJ1-2; TRBD1 is a possible D gene (6 bases). This CDR3 is built from 15 residues. V was clipped by 4 bases and J by 7 bases, with 19 bases between them. Germline V CDR1 and CDR2: MDHEN, SYDVKM. The CDR3 DNA is TGTGCCAGCAGTTGGGGGCGGTTGTCGTCAGGTGGCTACACCTTC. Translating it yields CASSWGRLSSGGYTF.

This chain uses TRBV9 with TRBJ1-1; a weak D match, TRBD1 (6 bases). The CDR3 has 14 residues. The V end lost 4 bases, the J end lost 7 bases, and 17 bases lay between the germline ends. Germline V gene data show CDR1 as SGDLS and CDR2 as YYNGEE. The chain's CDR3 is CASSTRHRDGEAFF. The CDR3 DNA is TGTGCCAGCAGCACAAGACACAGGGACGGTGAAGCTTTCTTT.

This clonotype came up many times. This rearrangement joins TRBV20-1 to TRBJ1-1; 8 nucleotides match TRBD1. This CDR3 comprises 14 residues. The germline gives CDR1 DFQATT, CDR2 SNEGSKA (reference sequence). V was clipped by 4 bases and J by 4 bases; unmatched bases: 8. The CDR3: CSATGTGRSTEAFF. The CDR3 nucleotides are TGCAGTGCTACCGGGACAGGCCGGAGCACTGAAGCTTTCTTT.

V usage is TRBV12-3 or TRBV12-4 and J usage is TRBJ1-1, with a tentative D call TRBD1 (6 bases). The V gene lost 6 bases and the J gene lost 0 bases, with 8 bases spanning the gap. The CDR3 loop spans 13 amino acids. The CDR3 is CASSGQLNTEAFF. CDR3 nucleotides: TGTGCCAGCAGCGGACAGTTGAACACTGAAGCTTTCTTT.

The sample holds one count of this clonotype. The chain combines TRBV11-3 with TRBJ1-6, with TRBD1 identical over 9 bases. The V and J ends lost 5 bases and 8 bases, in that order; junction bases with no gene match: 7. This CDR3 is 15 amino acids long. Germline-derived CDR1 and CDR2 are SGHNT and YENEEA. This chain's CDR3 is CASSQLTGGDSPLHF. The CDR3 nucleotides are TGTGCCAGCAGCCAGCTGACAGGGGGGGATTCACCCCTCCACTTT.

This clonotype was detected many times. The genes are TRBV11-2 and TRBJ2-7; D is unclear. The CDR3 totals 12 residues. Deletions cut 5 bases from V and 3 bases from J, with 8 bases between. Germline V lookup: CDR1 SGHAT, CDR2 FQNNGV. The CDR3 DNA is TGTGCCAGCAGCAAACAAGGCTACGAGCAGTACTTC. Encoded protein: CASSKQGYEQYF.

This clonotype occurred many times. The CDR3 DNA follows: TGTGCCAGCAGCTTAACCTCGGGGGGAGCTAACTATGGCTACACCTTC. Translating it yields CASSLTSGGANYGYTF. The chain combines TRBV7-2 with TRBJ1-2; a possible D gene is TRBD1 (5 bases). CDR1 SGHTA and CDR2 FQGNSA come from the germline V gene. V lost 2 bases and J 0 bases, leaving 13 bases between the germline ends. The CDR3 sequence is 16 residues long.

There are many counts of this clonotype. The chain joins TRBV20-1 to TRBJ2-7; D unclear. Germline CDR1 is DFQATT and CDR2 is SNEGSKA (reference sequence). The CDR3 has 12 residues. With 5 bases removed from V and 0 bases from J, the gap between germline ends came to 8 bases. The chain's CDR3 is CSAGYSSYEQYF. The CDR3 nucleotides are TGCAGTGCTGGGTATAGCTCCTACGAGCAGTACTTC.

This clonotype was detected only a few times. The CDR3 protein is CASSQDPARTTLLTEAFF. Written as DNA, the CDR3 is TGCGCCAGCAGCCAAGATCCTGCCAGGACAACACTCCTCACTGAAGCTTTCTTT. V and J are TRBV4-1 and TRBJ1-1; D might be TRBD1 (5 bases). With 0 bases removed from V and 4 bases from J, the gap between germline ends came to 21 bases. This CDR3 comprises 18 residues. Germline V lookup: CDR1 MGHRA, CDR2 YSYEKL.

The count of this clonotype is one. A clone one base away is much larger, so this may be a read error. The chain links TRBV20-1 to TRBJ2-3; D not certain. CDR3 size: 14 residues. CDR1 is DFQATT and CDR2 is SNEGSKA in the germline V gene (reference sequence). DNA of the CDR3: TGCACCTCCTGGCCCCTGCGGACCACAGATACGCAGTATTTT. This codes for CTSWPLRTTDTQYF.

This clonotype appeared many times. The chain employs TRBV28 and TRBJ2-6; TRBD2 is a possible D gene (6 bases). The length of the CDR3 is 17 residues. V was clipped by 6 bases and J by 0 bases, with 15 bases between them. Germline CDR1 MDHEN, CDR2 SYDVKM. The CDR3: CASRTPLAFSGANVLTF. As DNA, the CDR3 is TGTGCCAGCAGGACCCCTCTAGCGTTCTCTGGGGCCAACGTCCTGACTTTC.

This clonotype was observed a handful of times. This chain connects TRBV5-1 to TRBJ2-1; 8 nucleotides line up with TRBD2. The CDR3 is made up of 16 amino acids. V dropped 3 bases and J dropped 0; count of bases not matched to a gene: 5. Germline CDR1 reads SGHRS; CDR2 reads YFSETQ. The CDR3 sequence is CASSYSGTSSYNEQFF. In DNA, the CDR3 is TGCGCCAGCAGCTACTCCGGGACTAGCTCCTACAATGAGCAGTTCTTC.